Sequencing of this TCR beta chain was carried out in a study of blood T cell repertoires in COVID-19. About the study: PBMCs, B-cell-depleted T cells, or T cells were the source of the cDNA or gDNA that made up the material.

Comment on this clone: The sample contains more than one DNA sequence encoding this CDR3.

Assay: immunoSEQ multiplex PCR; the TCRdb copy retains only in-frame clones and omits some. Altogether approximately 460,000 clones are present, about 88% being singletons, with the ten largest covering roughly 0.84%. Looked up from germline, CDR1 is DFQATT and CDR2 is SNEGSKA (reference sequence). The CDR3 is 11 residues long. V was trimmed by 3 bases and J by 1 base, leaving 4 bases between them. The J gene is TRBJ2-7, the V gene TRBV20-1; no reliable D call. The sequenced sample was peripheral blood. The receptor was isolated from a man younger than 35 with COVID-19, enrolled during active disease. The CDR3 nucleotides are TGCAGTGCTAGGTTATCCTACGAGCAGTACTTC. Translated, it gives CSARLSYEQYF.